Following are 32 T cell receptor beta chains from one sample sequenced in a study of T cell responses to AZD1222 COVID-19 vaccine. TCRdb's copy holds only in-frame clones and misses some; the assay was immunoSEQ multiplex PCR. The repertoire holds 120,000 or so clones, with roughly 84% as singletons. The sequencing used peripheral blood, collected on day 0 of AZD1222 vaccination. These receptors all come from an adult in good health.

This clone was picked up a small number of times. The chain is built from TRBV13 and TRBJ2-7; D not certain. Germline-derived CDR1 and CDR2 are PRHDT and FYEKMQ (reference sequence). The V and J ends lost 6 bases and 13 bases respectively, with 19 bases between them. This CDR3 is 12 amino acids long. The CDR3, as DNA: TGTGCCAGCAGTCTCAGGAGTTACGAGCGATACTTC. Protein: CASSLRSYERYF.

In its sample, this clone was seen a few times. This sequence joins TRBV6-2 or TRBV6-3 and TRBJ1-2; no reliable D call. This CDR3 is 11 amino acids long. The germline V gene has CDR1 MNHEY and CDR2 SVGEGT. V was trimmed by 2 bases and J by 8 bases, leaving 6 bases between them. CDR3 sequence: CASSYRSGYTF. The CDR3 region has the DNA TGTGCCAGCAGTTACAGGTCCGGCTACACCTTC.

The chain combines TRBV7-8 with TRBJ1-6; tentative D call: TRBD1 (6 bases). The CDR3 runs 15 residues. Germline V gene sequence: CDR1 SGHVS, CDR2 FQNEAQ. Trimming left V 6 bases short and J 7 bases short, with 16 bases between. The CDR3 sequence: CASRYRVGLNSPLHF. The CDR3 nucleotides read TGTGCCAGCAGATACAGGGTTGGTCTCAATTCACCCCTCCACTTT.

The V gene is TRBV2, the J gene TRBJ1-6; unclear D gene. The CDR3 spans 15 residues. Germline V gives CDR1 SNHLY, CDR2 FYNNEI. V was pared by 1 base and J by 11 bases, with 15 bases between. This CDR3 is CASSEGRLGWTPLHF. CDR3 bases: TGTGCCAGCAGTGAAGGTCGTTTGGGGTGGACACCCCTCCACTTT.

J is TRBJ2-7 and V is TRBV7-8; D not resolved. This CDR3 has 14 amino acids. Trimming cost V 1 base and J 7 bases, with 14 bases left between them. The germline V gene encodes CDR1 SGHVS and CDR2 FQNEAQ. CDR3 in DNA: TGTGCCAGCAGCTTAGGGCCCCTAAGGGATGAGCAGTACTTC. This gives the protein CASSLGPLRDEQYF.

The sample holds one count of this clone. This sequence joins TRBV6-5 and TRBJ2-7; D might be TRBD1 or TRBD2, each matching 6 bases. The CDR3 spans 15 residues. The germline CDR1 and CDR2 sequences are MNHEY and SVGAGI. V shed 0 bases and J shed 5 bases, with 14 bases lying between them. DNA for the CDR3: TGTGCCAGCAGTTACTCAGGGGGGTCCGCGGACGAGCAGTACTTC. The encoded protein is CASSYSGGSADEQYF.

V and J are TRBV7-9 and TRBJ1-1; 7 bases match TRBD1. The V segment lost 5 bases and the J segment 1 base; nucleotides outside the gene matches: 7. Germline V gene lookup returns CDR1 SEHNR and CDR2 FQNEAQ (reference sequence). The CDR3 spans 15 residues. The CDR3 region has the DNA TGTGCCAGCAGCCCACGGACAGGTCGGAACACTGAAGCTTTCTTT. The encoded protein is CASSPRTGRNTEAFF.

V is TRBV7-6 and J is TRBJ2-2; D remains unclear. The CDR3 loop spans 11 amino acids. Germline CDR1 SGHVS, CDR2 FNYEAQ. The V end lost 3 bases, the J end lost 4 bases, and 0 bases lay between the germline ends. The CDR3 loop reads CASSFTGELFF. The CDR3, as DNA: TGTGCCAGCAGCTTCACCGGGGAGCTGTTTTTT.

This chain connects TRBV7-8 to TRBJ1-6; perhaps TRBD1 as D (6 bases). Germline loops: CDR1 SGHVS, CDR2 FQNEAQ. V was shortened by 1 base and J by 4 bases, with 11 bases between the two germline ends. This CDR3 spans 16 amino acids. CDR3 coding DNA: TGTGCCAGCAGCTTAGGCACAGGGCCGTATAATTCACCCCTCCACTTT. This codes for CASSLGTGPYNSPLHF.

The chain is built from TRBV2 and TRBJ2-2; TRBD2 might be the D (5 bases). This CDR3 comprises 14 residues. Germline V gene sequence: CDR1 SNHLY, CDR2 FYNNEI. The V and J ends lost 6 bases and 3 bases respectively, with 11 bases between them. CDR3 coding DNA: TGTGCCAGCAGGGCAAGCGGATACACCGGGGAGCTGTTTTTT. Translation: CASRASGYTGELFF.

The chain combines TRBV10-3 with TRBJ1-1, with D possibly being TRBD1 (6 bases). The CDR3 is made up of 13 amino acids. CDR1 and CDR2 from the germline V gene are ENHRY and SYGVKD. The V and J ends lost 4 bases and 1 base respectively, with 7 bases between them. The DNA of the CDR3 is TGTGCCATCAGTGTCAGGGGGAACACTGAAGCTTTCTTT. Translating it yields CAISVRGNTEAFF.

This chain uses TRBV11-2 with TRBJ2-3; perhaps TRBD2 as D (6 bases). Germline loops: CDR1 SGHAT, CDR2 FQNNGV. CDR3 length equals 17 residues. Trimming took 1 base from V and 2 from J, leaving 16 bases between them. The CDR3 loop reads CASSLGVLGGSTDTQYF. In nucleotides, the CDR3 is TGTGCCAGCAGCTTAGGAGTCCTCGGGGGATCCACAGATACGCAGTATTTT.

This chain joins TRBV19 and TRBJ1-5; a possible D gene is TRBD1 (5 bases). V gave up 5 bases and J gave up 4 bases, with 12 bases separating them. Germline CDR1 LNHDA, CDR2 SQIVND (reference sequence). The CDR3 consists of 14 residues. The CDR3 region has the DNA TGTGCCAGTAGTTGGGGCAGGTCTAATCAGCCCCAGCATTTT. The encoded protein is CASSWGRSNQPQHF.

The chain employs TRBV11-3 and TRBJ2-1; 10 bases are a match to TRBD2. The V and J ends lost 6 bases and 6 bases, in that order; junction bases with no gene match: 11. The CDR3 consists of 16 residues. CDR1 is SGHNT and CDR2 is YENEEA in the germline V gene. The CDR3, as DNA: TGTGCCAGCAGTACGAGCGGGGGGGTATTTGGCAATGAGCAGTTCTTC. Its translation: CASSTSGGVFGNEQFF.

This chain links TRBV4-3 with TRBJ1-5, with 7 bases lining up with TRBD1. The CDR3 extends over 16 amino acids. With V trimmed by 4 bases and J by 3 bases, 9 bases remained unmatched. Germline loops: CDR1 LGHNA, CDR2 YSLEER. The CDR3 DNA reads TGCGCCAGCAGCCCCCGCCGGGACAGATACAATCAGCCCCAGCATTTT. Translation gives CASSPRRDRYNQPQHF.

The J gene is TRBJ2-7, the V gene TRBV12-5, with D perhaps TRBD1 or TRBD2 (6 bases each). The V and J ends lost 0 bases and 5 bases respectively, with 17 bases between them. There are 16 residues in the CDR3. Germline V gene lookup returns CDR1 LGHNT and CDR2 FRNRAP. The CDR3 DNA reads TGTGCTAGTGGTTTGGTACTGGGGGGCGTAGGGAACGAGCAGTACTTC. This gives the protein CASGLVLGGVGNEQYF.

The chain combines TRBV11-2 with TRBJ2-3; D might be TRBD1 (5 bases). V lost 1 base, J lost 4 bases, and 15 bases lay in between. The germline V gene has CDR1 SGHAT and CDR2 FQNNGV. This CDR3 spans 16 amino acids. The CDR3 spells CASSLGTGSKPDTQYF. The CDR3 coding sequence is TGTGCCAGCAGCTTAGGTACAGGATCGAAACCAGATACGCAGTATTTT.

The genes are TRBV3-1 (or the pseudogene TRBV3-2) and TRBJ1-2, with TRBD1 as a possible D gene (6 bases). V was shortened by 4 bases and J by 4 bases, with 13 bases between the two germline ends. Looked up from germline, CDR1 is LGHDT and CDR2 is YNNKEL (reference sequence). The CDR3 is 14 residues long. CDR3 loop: CASSPDGGGYGYTF. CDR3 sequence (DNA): TGTGCCAGCAGCCCCGACGGGGGCGGCTATGGCTACACCTTC.

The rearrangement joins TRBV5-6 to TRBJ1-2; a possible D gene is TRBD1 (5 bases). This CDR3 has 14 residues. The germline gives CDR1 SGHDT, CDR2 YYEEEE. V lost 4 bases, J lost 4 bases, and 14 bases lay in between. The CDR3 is CASSPTGGGYGYTF. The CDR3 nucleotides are TGTGCCAGCAGCCCCACGGGGGGAGGCTATGGCTACACCTTC.

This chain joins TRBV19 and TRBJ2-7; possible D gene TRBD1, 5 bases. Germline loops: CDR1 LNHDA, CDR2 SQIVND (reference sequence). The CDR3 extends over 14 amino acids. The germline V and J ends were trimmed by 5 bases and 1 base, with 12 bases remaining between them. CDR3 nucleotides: TGTGCCAGTAGTTCCACGGACATATCCTACGAGCAGTACTTC. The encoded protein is CASSSTDISYEQYF.

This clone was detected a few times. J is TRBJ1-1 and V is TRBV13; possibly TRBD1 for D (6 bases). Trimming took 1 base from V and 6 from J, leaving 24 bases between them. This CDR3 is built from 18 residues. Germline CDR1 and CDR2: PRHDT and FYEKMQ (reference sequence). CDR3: CASSLAGVGVYSLPEAFF. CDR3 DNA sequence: TGTGCCAGCAGCTTAGCAGGGGTCGGCGTGTATTCCTTGCCTGAAGCTTTCTTT.

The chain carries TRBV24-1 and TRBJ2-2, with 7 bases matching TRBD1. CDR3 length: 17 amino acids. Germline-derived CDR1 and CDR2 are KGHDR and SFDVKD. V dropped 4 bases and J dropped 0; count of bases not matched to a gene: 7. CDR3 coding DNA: TGTGCCACCAGTGAATACGACAGGGACGCGAACACCGGGGAGCTGTTTTTT. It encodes CATSEYDRDANTGELFF.

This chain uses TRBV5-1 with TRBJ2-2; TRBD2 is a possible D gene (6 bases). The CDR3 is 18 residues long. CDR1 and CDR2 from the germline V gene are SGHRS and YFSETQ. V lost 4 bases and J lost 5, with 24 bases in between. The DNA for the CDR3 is TGCGCCAGCAGCCCTGGGCATGAGGGGACTTTTGGGACCGGGGAGCTGTTTTTT. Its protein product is CASSPGHEGTFGTGELFF.

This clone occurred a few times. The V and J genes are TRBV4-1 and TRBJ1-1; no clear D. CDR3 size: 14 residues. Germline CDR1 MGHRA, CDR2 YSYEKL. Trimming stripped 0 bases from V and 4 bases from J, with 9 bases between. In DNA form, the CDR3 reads TGCGCCAGCAGCCAAGATCAGGTGGGCACTGAAGCTTTCTTT. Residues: CASSQDQVGTEAFF.

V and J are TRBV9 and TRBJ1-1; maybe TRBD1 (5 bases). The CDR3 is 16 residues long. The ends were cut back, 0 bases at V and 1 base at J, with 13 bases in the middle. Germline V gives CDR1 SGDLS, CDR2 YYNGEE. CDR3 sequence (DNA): TGTGCCAGCAGCGTAGGGGACGGATATTCGAACACTGAAGCTTTCTTT. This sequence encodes CASSVGDGYSNTEAFF. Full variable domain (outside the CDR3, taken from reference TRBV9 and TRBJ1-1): DSGVTQTPKHLITATGQRVTLRCSPRSGDLSVYWYQQSLDQGLQFLIQYYNGEERAKGNILERFSAQQFPDLHSELNLSSLELGDSALYFCASSVGDGYSNTEAFFGQGTRLTVV.

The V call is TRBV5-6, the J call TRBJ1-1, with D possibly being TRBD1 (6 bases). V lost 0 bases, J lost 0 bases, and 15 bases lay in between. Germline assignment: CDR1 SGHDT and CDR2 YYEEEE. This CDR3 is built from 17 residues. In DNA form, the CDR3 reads TGTGCCAGCAGCTTGGTACAGGGACTGCGTATGAACACTGAAGCTTTCTTT. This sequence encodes CASSLVQGLRMNTEAFF.

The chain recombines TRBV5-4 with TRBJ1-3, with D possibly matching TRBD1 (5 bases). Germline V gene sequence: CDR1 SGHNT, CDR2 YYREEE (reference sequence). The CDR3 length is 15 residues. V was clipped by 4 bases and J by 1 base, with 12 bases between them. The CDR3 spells CASSHPTDSGNTIYF. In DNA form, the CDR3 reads TGTGCCAGCAGCCATCCGACAGATTCTGGAAACACCATATATTTT.

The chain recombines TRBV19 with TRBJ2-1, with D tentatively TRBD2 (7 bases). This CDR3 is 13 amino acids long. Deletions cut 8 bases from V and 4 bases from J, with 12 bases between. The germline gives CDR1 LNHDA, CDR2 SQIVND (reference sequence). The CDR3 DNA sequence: TGTGCCAGTGACGGGGGGACATACAATGAGCAGTTCTTC. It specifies CASDGGTYNEQFF. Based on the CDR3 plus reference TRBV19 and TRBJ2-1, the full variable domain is DGGITQSPKYLFRKEGQNVTLSCEQNLNHDAMYWYRQDPGQGLRLIYYSQIVNDFQKGDIAEGYSVSREKKESFPLTVTSAQKNPTAFYLCASDGGTYNEQFFGPGTRLTVL.

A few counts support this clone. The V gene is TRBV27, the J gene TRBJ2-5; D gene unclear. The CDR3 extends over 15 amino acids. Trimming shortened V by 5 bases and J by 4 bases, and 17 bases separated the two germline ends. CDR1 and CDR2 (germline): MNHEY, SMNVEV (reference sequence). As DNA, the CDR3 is TGTGCCAGCAGTCCCTATACCCGGGTGCGAGAGACCCAGTACTTC. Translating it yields CASSPYTRVRETQYF.

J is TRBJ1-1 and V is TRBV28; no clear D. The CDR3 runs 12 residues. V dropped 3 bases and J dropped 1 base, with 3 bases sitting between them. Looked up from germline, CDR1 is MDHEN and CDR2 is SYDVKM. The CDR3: CASSFGNTEAFF. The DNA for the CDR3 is TGTGCCAGCAGTTTCGGGAACACTGAAGCTTTCTTT.

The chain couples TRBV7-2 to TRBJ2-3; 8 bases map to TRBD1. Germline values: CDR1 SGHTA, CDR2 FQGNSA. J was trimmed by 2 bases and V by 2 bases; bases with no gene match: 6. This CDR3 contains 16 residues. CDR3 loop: CASSLPATGATDTQYF. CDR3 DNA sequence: TGTGCCAGCAGCTTACCCGCGACAGGGGCCACAGATACGCAGTATTTT.

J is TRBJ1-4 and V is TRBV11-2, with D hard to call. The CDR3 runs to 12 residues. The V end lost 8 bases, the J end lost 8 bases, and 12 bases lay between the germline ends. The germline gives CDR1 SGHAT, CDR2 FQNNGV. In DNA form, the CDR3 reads TGTGCCAGCCAGCTGCTTGGGGAAAAACTGTTTTTT. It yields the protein CASQLLGEKLFF.